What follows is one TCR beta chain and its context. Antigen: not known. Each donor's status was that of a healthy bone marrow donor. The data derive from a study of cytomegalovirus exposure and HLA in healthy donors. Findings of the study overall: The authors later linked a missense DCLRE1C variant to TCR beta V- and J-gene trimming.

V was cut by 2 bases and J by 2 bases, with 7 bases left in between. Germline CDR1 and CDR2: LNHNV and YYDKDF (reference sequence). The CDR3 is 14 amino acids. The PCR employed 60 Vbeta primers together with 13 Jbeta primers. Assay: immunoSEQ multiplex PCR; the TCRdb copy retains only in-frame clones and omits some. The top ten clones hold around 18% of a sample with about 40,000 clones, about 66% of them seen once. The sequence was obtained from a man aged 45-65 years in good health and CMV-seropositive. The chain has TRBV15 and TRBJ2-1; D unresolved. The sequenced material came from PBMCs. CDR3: CATSRTSAYNEQFF. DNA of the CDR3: TGTGCCACCAGCAGAACGTCGGCCTACAATGAGCAGTTCTTC.